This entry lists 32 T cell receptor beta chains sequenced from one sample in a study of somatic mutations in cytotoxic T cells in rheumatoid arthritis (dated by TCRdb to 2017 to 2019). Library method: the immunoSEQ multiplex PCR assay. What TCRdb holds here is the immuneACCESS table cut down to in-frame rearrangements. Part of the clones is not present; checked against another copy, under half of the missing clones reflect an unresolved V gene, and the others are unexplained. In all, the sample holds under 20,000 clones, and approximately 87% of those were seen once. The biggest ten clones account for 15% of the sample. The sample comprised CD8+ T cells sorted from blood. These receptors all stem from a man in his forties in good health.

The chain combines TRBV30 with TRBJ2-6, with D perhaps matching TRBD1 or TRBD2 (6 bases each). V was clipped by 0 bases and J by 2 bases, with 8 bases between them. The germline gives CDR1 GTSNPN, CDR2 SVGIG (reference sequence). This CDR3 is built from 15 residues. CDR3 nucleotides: TGTGCCTGGAGTGTCGGGGGCGCTGGGGCCAACGTCCTGACTTTC. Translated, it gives CAWSVGGAGANVLTF.

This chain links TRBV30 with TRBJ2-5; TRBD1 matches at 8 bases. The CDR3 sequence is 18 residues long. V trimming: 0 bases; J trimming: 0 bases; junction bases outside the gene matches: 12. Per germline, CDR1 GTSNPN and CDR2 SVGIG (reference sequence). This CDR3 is CAWSVLSDRGWYQETQYF. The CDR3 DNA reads TGTGCCTGGAGTGTACTCTCCGACAGGGGCTGGTACCAAGAGACCCAGTACTTC. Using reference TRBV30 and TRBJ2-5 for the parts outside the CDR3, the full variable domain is SQTIHQWPATLVQPVGSPLSLECTVEGTSNPNLYWYRQAAGRGLQLLFYSVGIGQISSEVPQNLSASRPQDRQFILSSKKLLLSDSGFYLCAWSVLSDRGWYQETQYFGPGTRLLVL.

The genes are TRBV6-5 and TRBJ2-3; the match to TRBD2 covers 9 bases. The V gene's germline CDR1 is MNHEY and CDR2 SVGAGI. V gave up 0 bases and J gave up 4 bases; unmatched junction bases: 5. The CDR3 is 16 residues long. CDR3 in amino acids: CASSYSLAGSSDTQYF. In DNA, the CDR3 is TGTGCCAGCAGTTACTCGCTAGCGGGATCGTCAGATACGCAGTATTTT.

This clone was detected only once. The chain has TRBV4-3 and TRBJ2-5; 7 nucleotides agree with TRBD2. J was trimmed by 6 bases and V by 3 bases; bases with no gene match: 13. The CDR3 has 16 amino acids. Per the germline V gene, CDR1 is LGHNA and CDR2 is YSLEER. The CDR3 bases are TGCGCCAGCAGCCAGGACCTACGGGGAGGGTTGCAGACCCAGTACTTC. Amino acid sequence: CASSQDLRGGLQTQYF.

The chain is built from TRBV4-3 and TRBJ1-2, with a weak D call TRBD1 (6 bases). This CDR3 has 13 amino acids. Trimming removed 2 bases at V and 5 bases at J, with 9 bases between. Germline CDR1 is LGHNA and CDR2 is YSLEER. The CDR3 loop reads CASSQSTGYGYTF. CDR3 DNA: TGCGCCAGCAGCCAATCAACAGGGTATGGCTACACCTTC.

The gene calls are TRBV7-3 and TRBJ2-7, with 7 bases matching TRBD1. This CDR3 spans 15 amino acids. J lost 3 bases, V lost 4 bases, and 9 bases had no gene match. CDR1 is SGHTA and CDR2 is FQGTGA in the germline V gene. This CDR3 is CASSWSWDRVYEQYF. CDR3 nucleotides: TGTGCCAGCAGCTGGTCTTGGGACAGAGTCTACGAGCAGTACTTC.

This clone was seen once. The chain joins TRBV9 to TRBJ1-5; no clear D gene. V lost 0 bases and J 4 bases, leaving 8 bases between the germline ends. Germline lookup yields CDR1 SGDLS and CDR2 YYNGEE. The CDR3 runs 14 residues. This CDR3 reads CASSVGGPNQPQHF. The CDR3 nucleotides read TGTGCCAGCAGCGTAGGAGGGCCAAATCAGCCCCAGCATTTT.

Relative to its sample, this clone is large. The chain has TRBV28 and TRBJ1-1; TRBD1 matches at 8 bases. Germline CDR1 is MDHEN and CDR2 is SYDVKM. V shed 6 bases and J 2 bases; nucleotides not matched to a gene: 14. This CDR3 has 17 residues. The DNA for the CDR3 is TGTGCCAGCAGCCCCAGGGGAACAGGGGGGATTAACACTGAAGCTTTCTTT. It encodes CASSPRGTGGINTEAFF.

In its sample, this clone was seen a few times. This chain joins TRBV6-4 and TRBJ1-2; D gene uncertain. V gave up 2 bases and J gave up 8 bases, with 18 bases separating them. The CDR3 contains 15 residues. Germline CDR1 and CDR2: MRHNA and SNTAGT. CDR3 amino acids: CASSDEGSSRRGYTF. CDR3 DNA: TGTGCCAGCAGTGACGAAGGGAGCTCCCGAAGGGGCTACACCTTC.

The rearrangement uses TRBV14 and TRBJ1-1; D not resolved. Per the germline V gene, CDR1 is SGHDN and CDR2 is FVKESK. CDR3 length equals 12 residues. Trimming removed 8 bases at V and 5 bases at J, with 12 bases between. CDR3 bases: TGTGCCAGCGCATTAGGGAGGACTGAAGCTTTCTTT. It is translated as CASALGRTEAFF.

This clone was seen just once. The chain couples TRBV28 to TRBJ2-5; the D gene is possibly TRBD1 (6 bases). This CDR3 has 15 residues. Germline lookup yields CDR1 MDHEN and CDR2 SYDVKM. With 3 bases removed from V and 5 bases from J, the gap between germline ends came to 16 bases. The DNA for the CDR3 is TGTGCCAGCAGTTTCCGACAGGAGACGGAGGAGACCCAGTACTTC. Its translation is CASSFRQETEETQYF.

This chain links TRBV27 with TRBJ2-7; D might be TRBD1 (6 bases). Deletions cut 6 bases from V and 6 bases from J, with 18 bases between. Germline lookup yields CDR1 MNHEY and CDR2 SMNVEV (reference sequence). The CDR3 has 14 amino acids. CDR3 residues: CASSQGSLVAEQYF. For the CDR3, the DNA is TGTGCCAGCAGCCAGGGGAGCTTGGTGGCCGAGCAGTACTTC.

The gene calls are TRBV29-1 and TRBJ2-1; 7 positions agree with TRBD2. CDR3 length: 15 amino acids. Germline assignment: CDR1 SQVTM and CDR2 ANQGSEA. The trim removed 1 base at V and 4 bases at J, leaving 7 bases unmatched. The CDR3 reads CSVEGLAVTYNEQFF. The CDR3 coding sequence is TGCAGCGTTGAAGGGCTAGCGGTAACATACAATGAGCAGTTCTTC.

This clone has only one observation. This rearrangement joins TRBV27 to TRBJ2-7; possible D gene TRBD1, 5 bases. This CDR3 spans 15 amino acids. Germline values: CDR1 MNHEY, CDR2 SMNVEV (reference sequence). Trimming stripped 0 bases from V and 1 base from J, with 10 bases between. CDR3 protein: CASSLSAGPSYEQYF. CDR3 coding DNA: TGTGCCAGCAGTTTATCGGCAGGGCCTTCCTACGAGCAGTACTTC.

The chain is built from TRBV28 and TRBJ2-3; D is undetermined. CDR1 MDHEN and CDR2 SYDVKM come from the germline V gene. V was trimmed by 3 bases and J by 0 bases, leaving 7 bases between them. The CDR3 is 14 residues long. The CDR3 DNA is TGTGCCAGCAGTTTTGACCAGAGCACAGATACGCAGTATTTT. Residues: CASSFDQSTDTQYF.

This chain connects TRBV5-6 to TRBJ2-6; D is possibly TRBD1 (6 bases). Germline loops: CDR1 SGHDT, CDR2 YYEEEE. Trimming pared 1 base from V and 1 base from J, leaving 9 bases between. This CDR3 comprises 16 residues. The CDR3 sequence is CASSLSQGSGANVLTF. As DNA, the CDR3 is TGTGCCAGCAGCTTGAGCCAGGGGTCTGGGGCCAACGTCCTGACTTTC.

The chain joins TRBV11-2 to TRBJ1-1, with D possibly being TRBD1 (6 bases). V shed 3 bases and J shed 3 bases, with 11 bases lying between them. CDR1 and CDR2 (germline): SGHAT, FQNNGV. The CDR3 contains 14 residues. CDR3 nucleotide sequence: TGTGCCAGCAGCTTGGGACACGGAGACACTGAAGCTTTCTTT. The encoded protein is CASSLGHGDTEAFF. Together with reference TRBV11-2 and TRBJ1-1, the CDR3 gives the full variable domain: EAGVAQSPRYKIIEKRQSVAFWCNPISGHATLYWYQQILGQGPKLLIQFQNNGVVDDSQLPKDRFSAERLKGVDSTLKIQPAKLEDSAVYLCASSLGHGDTEAFFGQGTRLTVV.

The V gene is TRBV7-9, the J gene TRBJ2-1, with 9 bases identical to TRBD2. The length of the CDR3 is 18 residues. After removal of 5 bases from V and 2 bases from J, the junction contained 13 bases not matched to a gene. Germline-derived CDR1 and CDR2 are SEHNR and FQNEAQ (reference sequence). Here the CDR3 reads CASSPPTTSGPTYNEQFF. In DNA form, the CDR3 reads TGTGCCAGCAGCCCACCCACCACTAGCGGGCCGACCTACAATGAGCAGTTCTTC.

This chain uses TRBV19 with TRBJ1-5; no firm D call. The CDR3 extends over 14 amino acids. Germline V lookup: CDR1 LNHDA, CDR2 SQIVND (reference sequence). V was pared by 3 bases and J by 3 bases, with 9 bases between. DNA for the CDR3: TGTGCCAGTAGTATCAAAGGTCCCAATCAGCCCCAGCATTTT. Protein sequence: CASSIKGPNQPQHF.

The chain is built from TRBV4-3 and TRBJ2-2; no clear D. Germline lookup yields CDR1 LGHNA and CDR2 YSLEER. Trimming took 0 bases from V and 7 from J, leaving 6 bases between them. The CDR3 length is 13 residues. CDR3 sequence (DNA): TGCGCCAGCAGCCAAGATCTTATCGGGGAGCTGTTTTTT. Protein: CASSQDLIGELFF.

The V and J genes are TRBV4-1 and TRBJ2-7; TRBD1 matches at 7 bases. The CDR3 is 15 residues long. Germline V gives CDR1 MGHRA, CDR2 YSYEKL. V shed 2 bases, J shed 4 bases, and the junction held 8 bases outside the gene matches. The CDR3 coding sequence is TGCGCCAGCAGCCAACGTTGGGCCAGGGGGTACGAGCAGTACTTC. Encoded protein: CASSQRWARGYEQYF.

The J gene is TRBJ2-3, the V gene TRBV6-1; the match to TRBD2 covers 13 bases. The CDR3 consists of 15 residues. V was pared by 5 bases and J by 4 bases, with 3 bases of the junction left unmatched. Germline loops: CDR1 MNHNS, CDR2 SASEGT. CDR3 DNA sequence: TGTGCCAGCAGTTCACTAGCGGGAGGGGCAGATACGCAGTATTTT. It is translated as CASSSLAGGADTQYF.

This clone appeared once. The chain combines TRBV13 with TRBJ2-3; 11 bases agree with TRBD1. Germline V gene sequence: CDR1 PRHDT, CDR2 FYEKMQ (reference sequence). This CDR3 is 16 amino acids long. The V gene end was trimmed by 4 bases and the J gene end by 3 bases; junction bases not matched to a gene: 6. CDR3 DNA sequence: TGTGCCAGCAGCTCGTTGGGACAGGGGGAGACAGATACGCAGTATTTT. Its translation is CASSSLGQGETDTQYF.

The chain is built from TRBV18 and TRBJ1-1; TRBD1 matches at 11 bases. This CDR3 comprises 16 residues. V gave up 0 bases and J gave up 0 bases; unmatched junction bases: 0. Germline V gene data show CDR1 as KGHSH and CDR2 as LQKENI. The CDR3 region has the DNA TGTGCCAGCTCACCACCGGGACAGGGGGTGAACACTGAAGCTTTCTTT. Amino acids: CASSPPGQGVNTEAFF.

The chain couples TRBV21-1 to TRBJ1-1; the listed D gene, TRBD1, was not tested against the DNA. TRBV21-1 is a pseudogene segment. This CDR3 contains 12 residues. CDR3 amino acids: CASVTANTEAFF. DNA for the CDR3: TGTGCCAGCGTGACAGCAAACACTGAAGCTTTCTTT.

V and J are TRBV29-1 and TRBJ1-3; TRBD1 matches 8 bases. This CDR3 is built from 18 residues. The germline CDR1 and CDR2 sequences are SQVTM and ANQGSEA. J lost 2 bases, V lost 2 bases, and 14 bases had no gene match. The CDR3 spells CSVENRRDRSGTGNTIYF. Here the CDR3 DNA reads TGCAGCGTTGAAAACAGAAGGGACAGGTCGGGAACTGGAAACACCATATATTTT.

The CDR3 reads CASSAPASEIYNEQFF. The DNA for the CDR3 is TGTGCCAGTAGCGCCCCGGCTAGCGAGATCTACAATGAGCAGTTCTTC. The rearrangement uses TRBV19 and TRBJ2-1, with D tentatively TRBD2 (6 bases). Germline V CDR1 and CDR2: LNHDA, SQIVND (reference sequence). V was shortened by 6 bases and J by 3 bases, with 18 bases between the two germline ends. The CDR3 spans 16 residues.

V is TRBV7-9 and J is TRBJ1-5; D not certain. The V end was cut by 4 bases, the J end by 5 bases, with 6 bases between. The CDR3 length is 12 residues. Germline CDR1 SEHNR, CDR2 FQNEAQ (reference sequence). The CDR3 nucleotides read TGTGCCAGCAGCTCCCCCCATCAGCCCCAGCATTTT. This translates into CASSSPHQPQHF.

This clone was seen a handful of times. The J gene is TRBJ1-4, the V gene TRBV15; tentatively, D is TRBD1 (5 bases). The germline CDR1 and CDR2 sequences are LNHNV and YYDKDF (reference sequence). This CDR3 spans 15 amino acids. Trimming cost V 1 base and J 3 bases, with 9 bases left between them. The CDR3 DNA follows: TGTGCCACCAGCAGAGTGGGGGGGGCTAATGAAAAACTGTTTTTT. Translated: CATSRVGGANEKLFF.

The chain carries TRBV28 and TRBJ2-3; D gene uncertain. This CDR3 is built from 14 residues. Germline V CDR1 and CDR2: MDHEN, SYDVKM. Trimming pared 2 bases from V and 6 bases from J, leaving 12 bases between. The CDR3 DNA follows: TGTGCCAGCAGTTTAGCCCTCATAGGGGATACGCAGTATTTT. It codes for CASSLALIGDTQYF.

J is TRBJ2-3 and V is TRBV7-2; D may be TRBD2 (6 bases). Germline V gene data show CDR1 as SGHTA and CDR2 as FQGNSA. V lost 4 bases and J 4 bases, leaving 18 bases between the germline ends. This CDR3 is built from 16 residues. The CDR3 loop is CASSYPLAMGSDTQYF. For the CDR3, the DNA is TGTGCCAGCAGCTACCCACTAGCCATGGGGTCAGATACGCAGTATTTT. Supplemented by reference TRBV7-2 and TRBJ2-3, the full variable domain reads GAGVSQSPSNKVTEKGKDVELRCDPISGHTALYWYRQSLGQGLEFLIYFQGNSAPDKSGLPSDRFSAERTGGSVSTLTIQRTQQEDSAVYLCASSYPLAMGSDTQYFGPGTRLTVL.

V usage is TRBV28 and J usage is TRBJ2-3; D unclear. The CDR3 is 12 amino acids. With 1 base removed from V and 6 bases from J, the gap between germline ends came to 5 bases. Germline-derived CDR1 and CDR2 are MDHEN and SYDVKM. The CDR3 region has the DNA TGTGCCAGCAGTTTATCCCGGGATACGCAGTATTTT. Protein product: CASSLSRDTQYF.